The entry that follows covers one T cell receptor beta chain sequence. Its antigen is not known. This record comes from a study of CXCR3-negative and CXCR3-positive naive CD8 T cells. Study findings and constraints: Similar TRBV-TRBJ usage was seen in naive cells (both CXCR3-negative and CXCR3-positive), but memory cells differed. Higher TRB CDR3 hydrophobicity marked CXCR3-positive naive cells relative to CXCR3-negative naive cells. Whereas both naive subsets had comparably high diversity, memory CD8+ cells had much lower diversity.

Germline CDR1 SEHNR, CDR2 FQNEAQ (reference sequence). The CDR3 sequence is 13 residues long. Researchers prepared the TRB cDNA libraries using 5' RACE with UMI labels. After re-calling the 5' RACE reads, TCRdb lists one entry per CDR3 protein, DNA absent. The sample data list some 99,000 distinct CDR3 sequences. The sequence came from a human donor in good health. Some clones in this sample may be carry-over from other donors' samples. Sequences were obtained from naive CXCR3+ CD8+ T cells from blood. Subset in this sample: CD45RO-CCR7+CD27+CD95- naive CD8+ T cells expressing CXCR3 (TNR3+). The chain combines TRBV7-9 with TRBJ2-1; TCRdb lists TRBD1, though no DNA is available to test this call. The CDR3 here is CASSWGEYNEQFF.